What follows are 29 T cell receptor beta chains derived from one specimen sequenced in a study of cytomegalovirus exposure and HLA in healthy donors. The PCR contained 60 Vbeta and 13 Jbeta primers. TCRdb keeps only in-frame clones here, not all; method: immunoSEQ multiplex PCR. In the table there are 160,000 or so clones, around three quarters of which are singletons. Sequenced material: PBMCs. These receptors were obtained from a man aged 40-49 years in good health and CMV-seronegative.

This clone appeared a few times. The chain carries TRBV7-2 and TRBJ2-3, with 7 bases lining up with TRBD2. V lost 2 bases to trimming and J lost 2 bases; unmatched junction nucleotides: 4. Germline CDR1 SGHTA, CDR2 FQGNSA. This CDR3 has 15 residues. The CDR3 nucleotides read TGTGCCAGCAGCTTAAGTCTAGCGGTCACAGATACGCAGTATTTT. Translated: CASSLSLAVTDTQYF.

The V gene is TRBV5-1, the J gene TRBJ2-1, with D unresolved. The CDR3 runs to 15 residues. V dropped 1 base and J dropped 6 bases, with 14 bases sitting between them. Germline V gene lookup returns CDR1 SGHRS and CDR2 YFSETQ. DNA of the CDR3: TGCGCCAGCAGCTTGAGCATAACGGGTTCCAATGAGCAGTTCTTC. It codes for CASSLSITGSNEQFF.

The genes are TRBV27 and TRBJ1-1, with TRBD1 matching 8 bases. CDR1 is MNHEY, CDR2 SMNVEV, per germline (reference sequence). V lost 3 bases and J lost 0; bases outside the gene matches: 9. The CDR3 contains 17 residues. CDR3 protein: CASSLYSTGGVNTEAFF. The CDR3 DNA sequence: TGTGCCAGCAGTTTGTACAGCACAGGGGGGGTGAACACTGAAGCTTTCTTT.

The chain joins TRBV7-2 to TRBJ1-1; TRBD1 agrees at 9 bases. V shed 1 base, J shed 6 bases, and the junction held 6 bases outside the gene matches. This CDR3 has 15 residues. The germline gives CDR1 SGHTA, CDR2 FQGNSA. CDR3 DNA: TGTGCCAGCAGCTTAGTGGGGACAGGGAGGGCTGAAGCTTTCTTT. It yields the protein CASSLVGTGRAEAFF.

This clone was seen only a few times. The chain uses TRBV5-5 and TRBJ2-1; TRBD1 matches 8 bases. The germline CDR1 and CDR2 sequences are SGHKS and YYEKEE (reference sequence). Trimming at V came to 4 bases and at J to 7 bases, leaving 19 bases not matched to a gene. This CDR3 has 18 amino acids. This CDR3 is CASSELLRDRLLLNEQFF. The CDR3, as DNA: TGTGCCAGCAGCGAATTACTCCGGGACAGGTTACTCCTGAATGAGCAGTTCTTC.

The chain has TRBV6-6 and TRBJ2-2, with TRBD1 as a possible D gene (6 bases). This CDR3 spans 15 amino acids. Germline V gene lookup returns CDR1 MNHNY and CDR2 SVGAGI (reference sequence). The V end lost 7 bases, the J end lost 8 bases, and 20 bases lay between the germline ends. The CDR3, as DNA: TGTGCCAGCACCCCCTACAGGGATTTGGCGGGGGAGCTGTTTTTT. Residues: CASTPYRDLAGELFF.

Regarding this clone: At one end the junction does not follow the germline gene, possibly because of a read error. The V call is TRBV7-9, the J call TRBJ1-1, with 7 bases identical to TRBD1. Germline lookup yields CDR1 SEHNR and CDR2 FQNEAQ (reference sequence). CDR3 length: 12 residues. The CDR3 loop reads CSSSLQGAEAFF. CDR3 sequence (DNA): TGTTCCAGCAGCCTTCAGGGGGCTGAAGCTTTCTTT.

J is TRBJ2-6 and V is TRBV19; no reliable D call. The V and J ends lost 4 bases and 0 bases respectively, with 4 bases between them. The length of the CDR3 is 14 residues. CDR1 and CDR2 from the germline V gene are LNHDA and SQIVND (reference sequence). CDR3 region: CASSTGSGANVLTF. Here the CDR3 DNA reads TGTGCCAGTAGTACCGGCTCTGGGGCCAACGTCCTGACTTTC.

The chain uses TRBV7-2 and TRBJ2-3, with D unclear. This CDR3 has 14 amino acids. Germline CDR1 reads SGHTA; CDR2 reads FQGNSA. Trimming cost V 2 bases and J 1 base, with 7 bases left between them. CDR3 residues: CASSLMFGTDTQYF. CDR3 nucleotides: TGTGCCAGCAGCTTAATGTTCGGCACAGATACGCAGTATTTT.

The sample holds one count of this clone. The V gene is TRBV11-3, the J gene TRBJ2-1; D is undetermined. With 5 bases removed from V and 8 bases from J, the gap between germline ends came to 10 bases. This CDR3 comprises 12 residues. In germline, CDR1 is SGHNT, CDR2 YENEEA. CDR3 loop: CASSVSADEQFF. DNA of the CDR3: TGTGCCAGCAGCGTTAGTGCGGATGAGCAGTTCTTC.

V is TRBV6-1 and J is TRBJ2-5; TRBD2 matches at 11 bases. The germline gives CDR1 MNHNS, CDR2 SASEGT. The V segment lost 6 bases and the J segment 3 bases; nucleotides outside the gene matches: 3. The CDR3 is 14 amino acids. The CDR3 region is CASRLSGREETQYF. CDR3 in DNA: TGTGCCAGCAGACTTAGCGGGAGGGAAGAGACCCAGTACTTC.

This clone was seen more than once but under ten times. The genes are TRBV28 and TRBJ1-1; 7 bases fit TRBD1. Germline CDR1 is MDHEN and CDR2 is SYDVKM. The CDR3 loop spans 16 amino acids. After removal of 1 base from V and 1 base from J, the junction contained 6 bases not matched to a gene. The CDR3: CASSLSPGGGNTEAFF. As DNA, the CDR3 is TGTGCCAGCAGTTTATCCCCAGGGGGTGGGAACACTGAAGCTTTCTTT. Drawing the rest from reference TRBV28 and TRBJ1-1, the complete variable domain is DVKVTQSSRYLVKRTGEKVFLECVQDMDHENMFWYRQDPGLGLRLIYFSYDVKMKEKGDIPEGYSVSREKKERFSLILESASTNQTSMYLCASSLSPGGGNTEAFFGQGTRLTVV.

The rearrangement uses TRBV19 and TRBJ1-5; 8 positions agree with TRBD1. V dropped 6 bases and J dropped 0; count of bases not matched to a gene: 7. CDR3 length equals 16 residues. Germline V gives CDR1 LNHDA, CDR2 SQIVND (reference sequence). The CDR3 reads CASSQGTGDSNQPQHF. The CDR3 DNA sequence: TGTGCCAGTAGCCAAGGGACAGGAGATAGCAATCAGCCCCAGCATTTT.

J is TRBJ1-1 and V is TRBV2, with D possibly being TRBD1 (6 bases). V was shortened by 7 bases and J by 4 bases, with 13 bases between the two germline ends. The CDR3 spans 13 residues. Per the germline V gene, CDR1 is SNHLY and CDR2 is FYNNEI. Here the CDR3 DNA reads TGTGCCAGCACGACAGGATATGTCACTGAAGCTTTCTTT. It codes for CASTTGYVTEAFF.

This clone was seen a few times. The chain combines TRBV28 with TRBJ2-1; 9 positions match TRBD2. This CDR3 is built from 16 residues. Germline values: CDR1 MDHEN, CDR2 SYDVKM. With 1 base clipped from V and 8 bases from J, the junction kept 9 bases outside the gene matches. The CDR3 here is CASSLLGSGSRDEQFF. In DNA form, the CDR3 reads TGTGCCAGCAGTTTATTGGGTAGCGGGAGCAGGGATGAGCAGTTCTTC. The variable domain in full, completed from reference TRBV28 and TRBJ2-1, reads DVKVTQSSRYLVKRTGEKVFLECVQDMDHENMFWYRQDPGLGLRLIYFSYDVKMKEKGDIPEGYSVSREKKERFSLILESASTNQTSMYLCASSLLGSGSRDEQFFGPGTRLTVL.

The gene calls are TRBV6-1 and TRBJ2-7; D is undetermined. This CDR3 spans 11 amino acids. Germline-derived CDR1 and CDR2 are MNHNS and SASEGT. V was clipped by 11 bases and J by 2 bases, with 10 bases between them. The CDR3 protein is CAAVSAYEQYF. The DNA of the CDR3 is TGTGCCGCAGTCAGTGCCTACGAGCAGTACTTC.

J is TRBJ2-2 and V is TRBV27; the match to TRBD1 covers 8 bases. V lost 7 bases, J lost 7 bases, and 11 bases stayed unmatched. This CDR3 is 15 amino acids long. Looked up from germline, CDR1 is MNHEY and CDR2 is SMNVEV (reference sequence). The CDR3 sequence is CASNGIRGPIGELFF. The DNA of the CDR3 is TGTGCCAGCAATGGGATCAGGGGGCCGATCGGGGAGCTGTTTTTT.

CDR3 loop: CASSGGTSGPQHEQFF. DNA of the CDR3: TGTGCCAGCAGCGGTGGGACTAGCGGGCCTCAGCATGAGCAGTTCTTC. The chain recombines TRBV9 with TRBJ2-1, with 12 bases fitting TRBD2. The V segment lost 3 bases and the J segment 8 bases; nucleotides outside the gene matches: 9. Germline-derived CDR1 and CDR2 are SGDLS and YYNGEE. This CDR3 is 16 amino acids long.

Here the CDR3 DNA reads TGTGCCAGCAAACTGGGAGGAGCCAGGGAGCAGTACTTC. This codes for CASKLGGAREQYF. The chain carries TRBV7-2 and TRBJ2-7; a possible D gene is TRBD2 (6 bases). The germline V gene has CDR1 SGHTA and CDR2 FQGNSA. The CDR3 sequence is 13 residues long. Deletions cut 7 bases from V and 7 bases from J, with 17 bases between.

The V call is TRBV11-2, the J call TRBJ2-7, with 10 positions matching TRBD2. This CDR3 is built from 16 residues. V shed 3 bases, J shed 5 bases, and the junction held 10 bases outside the gene matches. CDR1 and CDR2 (germline): SGHAT, FQNNGV. CDR3 region: CASSFISLAGVNEQYF. The CDR3 DNA is TGTGCCAGCAGCTTTATATCGCTAGCGGGAGTTAACGAGCAGTACTTC.

The rearrangement links TRBV7-9 to TRBJ2-1; D may be TRBD2 (5 bases). The CDR3 is 14 amino acids. Trimming stripped 6 bases from V and 8 bases from J, with 17 bases between. CDR1 is SEHNR, CDR2 FQNEAQ, per germline (reference sequence). CDR3 in amino acids: CASRPTASTYEQFF. CDR3 nucleotides: TGTGCCAGCAGACCAACGGCTAGCACCTATGAGCAGTTCTTC.

This chain joins TRBV28 and TRBJ2-7, with 10 bases matching TRBD1. There are 15 residues in the CDR3. The trim removed 5 bases at V and 4 bases at J, leaving 8 bases unmatched. The V gene's germline CDR1 is MDHEN and CDR2 SYDVKM. The CDR3 region has the DNA TGTGCCAGCAGTACTTCCGGGACAGGGGAATACGAGCAGTACTTC. Encoded protein: CASSTSGTGEYEQYF.

By its share, this clone is medium-sized. The rearrangement joins TRBV5-1 to TRBJ2-2; D is ambiguous. V gave up 3 bases and J gave up 3 bases, with 12 bases separating them. The CDR3 consists of 15 residues. The germline gives CDR1 SGHRS, CDR2 YFSETQ. The DNA for the CDR3 is TGCGCCAGCAGCTCCGAGGCGGTTGACACCGGGGAGCTGTTTTTT. Its translation is CASSSEAVDTGELFF. The whole variable domain, remainder taken from reference TRBV5-1 and TRBJ2-2, is KAGVTQTPRYLIKTRGQQVTLSCSPISGHRSVSWYQQTPGQGLQFLFEYFSETQRNKGNFPGRFSGRQFSNSRSEMNVSTLELGDSALYLCASSSEAVDTGELFFGEGSRLTVL.

The genes are TRBV7-2 and TRBJ2-1; TRBD2 is a possible D gene (6 bases). V was pared by 5 bases and J by 5 bases, with 13 bases between. Germline loops: CDR1 SGHTA, CDR2 FQGNSA. The CDR3 has 14 amino acids. CDR3 coding DNA: TGTGCCAGCAGCAAGCGGACTAATAACAATGAGCAGTTCTTC. Residues: CASSKRTNNNEQFF.

The gene calls are TRBV28 and TRBJ2-7, with TRBD1 matching over 7 bases. V shed 6 bases, J shed 3 bases, and the junction held 8 bases outside the gene matches. CDR1 is MDHEN, CDR2 SYDVKM, per germline. The CDR3 covers 14 residues. The CDR3 DNA follows: TGTGCCAGCAGCCTAGGACAGGTCCACTACGAGCAGTACTTC. As protein: CASSLGQVHYEQYF.

The gene calls are TRBV19 and TRBJ1-5, with D possibly being TRBD1 (6 bases). The length of the CDR3 is 14 residues. CDR1 and CDR2 from the germline V gene are LNHDA and SQIVND (reference sequence). Trimming took 11 bases from V and 1 from J, leaving 15 bases between them. The CDR3 here is CASQTGSSNQPQHF. The CDR3 DNA is TGTGCCTCCCAAACAGGGTCGAGCAATCAGCCCCAGCATTTT. Full variable domain (missing parts from reference TRBV19 and TRBJ1-5): DGGITQSPKYLFRKEGQNVTLSCEQNLNHDAMYWYRQDPGQGLRLIYYSQIVNDFQKGDIAEGYSVSREKKESFPLTVTSAQKNPTAFYLCASQTGSSNQPQHFGDGTRLSIL.

This clone was observed once. The chain joins TRBV19 to TRBJ2-3; 10 nucleotides agree with TRBD1. Trimming at V came to 6 bases and at J to 3 bases, leaving 9 bases not matched to a gene. In germline, CDR1 is LNHDA, CDR2 SQIVND (reference sequence). This CDR3 is built from 16 residues. This CDR3 is CASSLWPGQGTDTQYF. The CDR3 DNA reads as TGTGCCAGTAGCCTATGGCCGGGACAGGGGACAGATACGCAGTATTTT.

This chain joins TRBV19 and TRBJ1-2; D remains ambiguous. V gave up 4 bases and J gave up 0 bases, with 6 bases separating them. Per the germline V gene, CDR1 is LNHDA and CDR2 is SQIVND (reference sequence). The CDR3 has 13 amino acids. CDR3 sequence: CASSTGANYGYTF. In nucleotides, the CDR3 is TGTGCCAGTAGTACCGGAGCTAACTATGGCTACACCTTC.

The rearrangement uses TRBV6-6 and TRBJ2-1; unclear D gene. CDR3 length: 12 amino acids. Trimming removed 0 bases at V and 9 bases at J, with 6 bases between. Germline CDR1 MNHNY, CDR2 SVGAGI (reference sequence). In DNA form, the CDR3 reads TGTGCCAGCAGTTACTCGGAGAGTGAGCAGTTCTTC. It yields the protein CASSYSESEQFF.